Shown below are 21 T cell receptor beta chains from a single sample sequenced in a study of human T cells and chemical hapten exposure. TCRdb fed the RACE reads into MiXCR, producing one record per CDR3 protein. The sample yields over 70,000 distinct CDR3 sequences, 11% seen once. The time point is: patch test 3, about 24 weeks after DPC sensitization. This sample's treatment: therapeutic diphenylcyclopropenone sensitization with weekly scalp DPC. The material was whole blood, obtained in connection with sensitization to the hapten diphenylcyclopropenone (DPC). The receptors shown here come from a woman in her 30s with alopecia areata. Some clones in this sample may be carry-over from other donors' samples.

This clonotype was seen a few times. This rearrangement joins TRBV3-1 to TRBJ2-7, with 10 bases fitting TRBD2. In germline, CDR1 is LGHDT, CDR2 YNNKEL (reference sequence). V lost 1 base, J lost 3 bases, and 3 bases stayed unmatched. This CDR3 has 15 amino acids. The CDR3 DNA reads as TGTGCCAGCAGCCAAGGGGCTAGCGGGGGCTACGAGCAGTACGTC. Translated, it gives CASSQGASGGYEQYV.

The V call is TRBV28, the J call TRBJ2-3, with a weak D call TRBD2 (6 bases). The CDR3 runs to 15 residues. Between the trimmed V and J ends, which lost 4 bases and 2 bases, there was a span of 13 bases. In germline, CDR1 is MDHEN, CDR2 SYDVKM. CDR3 protein: CASSSGSGDTDTQYF. CDR3 sequence (DNA): TGTGCCAGCAGTTCGGGATCGGGGGACACAGATACGCAGTATTTT. The full variable domain, completed using reference TRBV28 and TRBJ2-3, is DVKVTQSSRYLVKRTGEKVFLECVQDMDHENMFWYRQDPGLGLRLIYFSYDVKMKEKGDIPEGYSVSREKKERFSLILESASTNQTSMYLCASSSGSGDTDTQYFGPGTRLTVL.

In its sample, this clonotype was seen many times. The rearrangement joins TRBV20-1 to TRBJ1-1; D uncertain. The length of the CDR3 is 14 residues. Germline V lookup: CDR1 DFQATT, CDR2 SNEGSKA (reference sequence). The V end was cut by 0 bases, the J end by 6 bases, with 14 bases between. DNA for the CDR3: TGCAGTGCTAGAGAGGTAGGCCTAGGGTCTGAAGCTTTCTTT. It yields the protein CSAREVGLGSEAFF.

This sequence joins TRBV12-3 or TRBV12-4 and TRBJ2-7, with no clear D. CDR3 length: 12 amino acids. Deletions cut 2 bases from V and 10 bases from J, with 12 bases between. CDR3 coding DNA: TGTGCCAGCAGTTTAAACAGTGGTGAACAGTACGTC. Its translation is CASSLNSGEQYV.

This clonotype came up once. V and J are TRBV3-1 and TRBJ1-4; 8 bases line up with TRBD1. The junction had 9 bases not matched to a gene; V was cut back by 1 base and J by 8 bases. CDR1 LGHDT and CDR2 YNNKEL come from the germline V gene (reference sequence). CDR3 length: 16 amino acids. The CDR3 DNA sequence: TGTGCCAGCAGCCAAGGGACAGGGAGCTTGAGCGAAAAACTGTTTTTT. The encoded protein is CASSQGTGSLSEKLFF.

This clonotype was seen a handful of times. The chain combines TRBV7-2 with TRBJ2-3; 8 positions agree with TRBD2. Trimming removed 2 bases from V and 1 base from J; junction bases left unmatched: 8. Germline CDR1 is SGHTA and CDR2 is FQGNSA. The CDR3 extends over 17 amino acids. CDR3 region: CASSLLPSGSGTDTQYF. CDR3 nucleotide sequence: TGTGCCAGCAGCTTACTTCCCAGCGGGAGCGGCACAGATACGCAGTATTTT. Based on the CDR3 plus reference TRBV7-2 and TRBJ2-3, the full variable domain is GAGVSQSPSNKVTEKGKDVELRCDPISGHTALYWYRQSLGQGLEFLIYFQGNSAPDKSGLPSDRFSAERTGGSVSTLTIQRTQQEDSAVYLCASSLLPSGSGTDTQYFGPGTRLTVL.

The genes are TRBV15 and TRBJ2-7; TRBD2 matches at 7 bases. Trimming took 1 base from V and 3 from J; bases not matched to a gene: 6. This CDR3 contains 15 residues. The germline V gene has CDR1 LNHNV and CDR2 YYDKDF (reference sequence). The CDR3 loop reads CATSRGTGLVYEQYF. For the CDR3, the DNA is TGTGCCACCAGCAGAGGGACCGGACTAGTCTACGAGCAGTACTTC.

The V gene is TRBV7-9, the J gene TRBJ1-2, with D possibly being TRBD1 (6 bases). Germline CDR1 SEHNR, CDR2 FQNEAQ (reference sequence). V lost 5 bases to trimming and J lost 3 bases, with 10 bases between them. CDR3 length: 13 amino acids. CDR3 DNA: TGTGCCAGCAGCCCGGACAGTGACTATGGCTACACCTTC. Encoded protein: CASSPDSDYGYTF. The complete variable domain, with remaining parts taken from reference TRBV7-9 and TRBJ1-2, reads DTGVSQNPRHKITKRGQNVTFRCDPISEHNRLYWYRQTLGQGPEFLTYFQNEAQLEKSRLLSDRFSAERPKGSFSTLEIQRTEQGDSAMYLCASSPDSDYGYTFGSGTRLTVV.

This clonotype occurred many times. The V and J genes are TRBV6-2 or TRBV6-3 and TRBJ1-1, with a tentative D call TRBD1 (5 bases). Germline-derived CDR1 and CDR2 are MNHEY and SVGEGT. This CDR3 comprises 13 residues. V lost 6 bases, J lost 1 base, and 9 bases lay in between. The CDR3 here is CASRKTGNTEAFF. DNA of the CDR3: TGTGCCAGCAGGAAAACAGGGAACACTGAAGCTTTCTTT.

This clonotype appeared a single time. This sequence may be a read error, since a much larger clone differs from it by one base. The chain is built from TRBV6-6 and TRBJ2-1; a weak D match, TRBD2 (5 bases). The J call may not be correct, given that the DNA end is closer to TRBJ2-7. Germline-derived CDR1 and CDR2 are MNHNY and SVGAGI (reference sequence). The CDR3 covers 14 residues. CDR3 sequence: CASSISRVYNEQYF. In DNA form, the CDR3 reads TGTGCCAGTTCAATCTCGAGGGTTTACAATGAGCAGTACTTC.

J is TRBJ2-1 and V is TRBV20-1; TRBD2 aligns across 11 bases. CDR3 length equals 13 residues. Germline trimming cut 5 bases from V and 10 bases from J; bases unmatched to any gene: 7. The germline V gene encodes CDR1 DFQATT and CDR2 SNEGSKA (reference sequence). CDR3 loop: CSAPGVAGGEQFF. DNA for the CDR3: TGCAGTGCTCCCGGGGTAGCGGGAGGGGAGCAGTTCTTC.

Many counts were recorded for this clonotype. The rearrangement joins TRBV5-1 to TRBJ2-7, with D possibly TRBD1 on 6 matching bases. V lost 2 bases and J 0 bases, leaving 12 bases between the germline ends. The CDR3 has 15 amino acids. Germline assignment: CDR1 SGHRS and CDR2 YFSETQ. CDR3 in DNA: TGCGCCAGCAGCTTAACGACAGGAAACTCCTACGAGCAGTACTTC. This sequence encodes CASSLTTGNSYEQYF.

This clonotype was counted many times. V and J are TRBV7-6 and TRBJ2-5; D call uncertain. Germline V gene lookup returns CDR1 SGHVS and CDR2 FNYEAQ. The CDR3 has 11 residues. The germline V and J ends were trimmed by 3 bases and 5 bases, with 4 bases remaining between them. The CDR3 region is CASSFGETQYF. The CDR3, as DNA: TGTGCCAGCAGCTTTGGGGAGACCCAGTACTTC. Variable domain in full (rest from reference TRBV7-6 and TRBJ2-5): GAGVSQSPRYKVTKRGQDVALRCDPISGHVSLYWYRQALGQGPEFLTYFNYEAQQDKSGLPNDRFSAERPEGSISTLTIQRTEQRDSAMYRCASSFGETQYFGPGTRLLVL.

In this sample, this clonotype turned up many times. This rearrangement joins TRBV11-2 to TRBJ2-5; TRBD2 aligns across 8 bases. Germline V lookup: CDR1 SGHAT, CDR2 FQNNGV. V shed 3 bases and J 4 bases; nucleotides not matched to a gene: 10. The CDR3 is made up of 16 amino acids. The chain's CDR3 is CASSLGAGVDGETQYF. The CDR3 bases are TGTGCCAGCAGCTTGGGAGCGGGGGTGGATGGAGAGACCCAGTACTTC. Full variable domain (outside the CDR3, taken from reference TRBV11-2 and TRBJ2-5): EAGVAQSPRYKIIEKRQSVAFWCNPISGHATLYWYQQILGQGPKLLIQFQNNGVVDDSQLPKDRFSAERLKGVDSTLKIQPAKLEDSAVYLCASSLGAGVDGETQYFGPGTRLLVL.

This clonotype was seen ten or more times. V and J are TRBV20-1 and TRBJ1-2; D perhaps matches TRBD1 (6 bases). The germline V gene encodes CDR1 DFQATT and CDR2 SNEGSKA (reference sequence). The CDR3 has 15 residues. V was pared by 5 bases and J by 0 bases, with 16 bases between. The CDR3 sequence: CSAGRQGLPNYGYTF. For the CDR3, the DNA is TGCAGTGCTGGGCGTCAGGGGCTCCCTAACTATGGCTACACCTTC.

This clonotype showed up many times. The chain is built from TRBV3-1 and TRBJ2-5; D unclear. Germline V lookup: CDR1 LGHDT, CDR2 YNNKEL (reference sequence). Trimming removed 7 bases at V and 5 bases at J, with 17 bases between. The CDR3 consists of 14 residues. CDR3 amino acids: CASNSMRTVETQYF. The CDR3 DNA reads TGTGCCAGCAATTCGATGCGGACGGTGGAGACCCAGTACTTC.

This clonotype was recorded many times. This chain connects TRBV7-2 to TRBJ2-1; TRBD2 matches 11 bases. Losses at the gene ends were 5 bases for V and 8 bases for J; bases not matched to a gene: 8. Germline V gives CDR1 SGHTA, CDR2 FQGNSA. There are 15 residues in the CDR3. The CDR3 reads CASSPFGLAGDEQFF. As DNA, the CDR3 is TGTGCCAGCAGCCCCTTCGGACTAGCGGGCGATGAGCAGTTCTTC.

This clonotype occurred many times. The gene calls are TRBV20-1 and TRBJ2-1; 9 bases agree with TRBD2. Germline-derived CDR1 and CDR2 are DFQATT and SNEGSKA (reference sequence). There are 13 residues in the CDR3. Unmatched junction bases numbered 9, after V lost 6 bases and J lost 9 bases. The CDR3 nucleotides are TGCAGTGCCCCGGGACTAGCTAAGGGTGAGCAGTTCTTC. This codes for CSAPGLAKGEQFF.

As for this clonotype: A much more abundant neighbour one base away suggests this may be a read error. This chain uses TRBV29-1 with TRBJ2-3, with D hard to call. Germline values: CDR1 SQVTM, CDR2 ANQGSEA. This CDR3 is built from 14 residues. The CDR3 nucleotides are TGCAGCGTGTGGCGGTCAGTAAACACAGATACGCGGTATTTT. Translated: CSVWRSVNTDTRYF.

This clonotype was picked up one time. The chain carries TRBV20-1 and TRBJ2-3; TRBD1 might be the D (5 bases). The germline V gene has CDR1 DFQATT and CDR2 SNEGSKA (reference sequence). V shed 6 bases and J shed 3 bases, with 16 bases lying between them. The CDR3 covers 14 residues. CDR3 bases: TGCAGTGCCCCCCGGGCAGGGTCGACAGATACGCAGTATTTT. It encodes CSAPRAGSTDTQYF.

The chain combines TRBV13 with TRBJ1-1; D is ambiguous. Per germline, CDR1 PRHDT and CDR2 FYEKMQ (reference sequence). The CDR3 runs 13 residues. The V gene lost 3 bases and the J gene lost 4 bases, with 9 bases spanning the gap. CDR3: CASSFAGSTEAFF. The CDR3 DNA reads TGTGCCAGCAGCTTTGCGGGGAGCACTGAAGCTTTCTTT.